The 21 T cell receptor beta chains reported below all come from one sample, sequenced in a study of beta chain features in type 1 diabetes. Notes on the study in general: Moderate but significant shortening of TCRB CDR3s was recorded in all four CD4+ subsets from Type 1 diabetes patients.

Reverse transcription of all isolated RNA meant that expressed TCRB transcripts were sequenced. The repertoire was sequenced with immunoSEQ multiplex PCR; TCRdb's copy has only in-frame clones and lacks some. The sample has 600,000 to 750,000 clones, 9.5% to 15% seen once. Antigens of these TCRs are unknown. Material for sequencing was naive CD4+ T cells from blood. Source of these receptors: a young man with type 1 diabetes.

Only a few counts were recorded for this clone. J is TRBJ2-3 and V is TRBV14; 12 bases map to TRBD2. Trimming at V came to 1 base and at J to 2 bases, leaving 13 bases not matched to a gene. CDR3 length: 20 residues. From germline, CDR1 is SGHDN and CDR2 FVKESK. The CDR3 region is CASSQGATSGGPYFTDTQYF. CDR3 DNA: TGTGCCAGCAGCCAAGGCGCTACTAGCGGGGGGCCCTACTTCACAGATACGCAGTATTTT.

This sequence joins TRBV29-1 and TRBJ2-5, with a possible D match to TRBD1 (6 bases). The CDR3 consists of 14 residues. The germline CDR1 and CDR2 sequences are SQVTM and ANQGSEA. Between the trimmed V and J ends, which lost 0 bases and 5 bases, there was a span of 13 bases. CDR3 DNA: TGCAGCGTTGAAGAAGGGGGACGGCGGGAGACCCAGTACTTC. This sequence encodes CSVEEGGRRETQYF.

The V call is TRBV5-6, the J call TRBJ1-4, with 8 bases that match TRBD1. Germline V lookup: CDR1 SGHDT, CDR2 YYEEEE. This CDR3 is built from 13 residues. Trimming took 3 bases from V and 10 from J; bases not matched to a gene: 5. CDR3 coding DNA: TGTGCCAGCAGCTCCGACAGGGGTGTAAAACTGTTTTTT. Translated: CASSSDRGVKLFF.

The chain links TRBV2 to TRBJ2-7; 7 bases map to TRBD1. Germline CDR1 and CDR2: SNHLY and FYNNEI. V shed 6 bases and J 0 bases; nucleotides not matched to a gene: 11. CDR3 length: 16 residues. The CDR3 is CASSGTGQRSSYEQYF. In DNA form, the CDR3 reads TGTGCCAGCAGCGGAACGGGACAGAGAAGCTCCTACGAGCAGTACTTC.

V is TRBV5-1 and J is TRBJ1-4, with D tentatively TRBD1 (5 bases). V lost 0 bases and J lost 6, with 12 bases in between. Germline values: CDR1 SGHRS, CDR2 YFSETQ. The CDR3 contains 15 residues. This CDR3 is CASSLGPGTDEKLFF. CDR3 in DNA: TGCGCCAGCAGCTTGGGTCCAGGGACCGATGAAAAACTGTTTTTT.

The chain has TRBV11-2 and TRBJ1-3; D ambiguous. The CDR3 totals 13 residues. V shed 5 bases and J shed 2 bases, with 7 bases lying between them. CDR1 is SGHAT and CDR2 is FQNNGV in the germline V gene. The CDR3 loop reads CASSRTAGNTIYF. Written as DNA, the CDR3 is TGTGCCAGCAGCCGTACGGCTGGAAACACCATATATTTT.

The rearrangement uses TRBV9 and TRBJ2-5; 9 positions match TRBD1. The CDR3 is 15 amino acids. The germline CDR1 and CDR2 sequences are SGDLS and YYNGEE. V lost 0 bases and J lost 5; bases outside the gene matches: 5. Here the CDR3 DNA reads TGTGCCAGCAGCGTAGCGGACAGGGGTAGCGAGACCCAGTACTTC. Encoded protein: CASSVADRGSETQYF.

This clone showed up just a few times. The chain employs TRBV10-2 and TRBJ2-3; 8 bases are shared with TRBD2. The CDR3 loop spans 14 amino acids. Germline assignment: CDR1 WSHSY and CDR2 SAAADI. V was clipped by 9 bases and J by 5 bases; unmatched bases: 10. The CDR3 sequence is CASGPGLVRDTQYF. CDR3 DNA sequence: TGCGCCAGTGGTCCGGGACTAGTAAGAGATACGCAGTATTTT.

This clone was seen a handful of times. The chain employs TRBV30 and TRBJ1-2, with TRBD1 matching 8 bases. The CDR3 has 13 amino acids. J was trimmed by 11 bases and V by 1 base; bases with no gene match: 9. Germline-derived CDR1 and CDR2 are GTSNPN and SVGIG (reference sequence). CDR3 protein: CAWSAWDRPVYTF. The CDR3, as DNA: TGTGCCTGGAGTGCCTGGGACAGGCCGGTTTACACCTTC. Based on the CDR3 plus reference TRBV30 and TRBJ1-2, the full variable domain is SQTIHQWPATLVQPVGSPLSLECTVEGTSNPNLYWYRQAAGRGLQLLFYSVGIGQISSEVPQNLSASRPQDRQFILSSKKLLLSDSGFYLCAWSAWDRPVYTFGSGTRLTVV.

This clone was counted a few times. The rearrangement joins TRBV2 to TRBJ1-6; D is uncertain. The CDR3 has 12 amino acids. Germline V gene sequence: CDR1 SNHLY, CDR2 FYNNEI. V gave up 8 bases and J gave up 9 bases, with 11 bases separating them. As DNA, the CDR3 is TGTGCCAGCGGATTTACGACTTCACCCCTCCACTTT. Translated, it gives CASGFTTSPLHF.

Note on this clone: Other DNA sequences of this sample code for an identical CDR3. J is TRBJ1-5 and V is TRBV5-6; D unresolved. Trimming stripped 0 bases from V and 2 bases from J, with 3 bases between. CDR1 and CDR2 (germline): SGHDT, YYEEEE. The CDR3 loop spans 13 amino acids. The CDR3 coding sequence is TGTGCCAGCAGCTTGGACGGCAATCAGCCCCAGCATTTT. Protein sequence: CASSLDGNQPQHF.

The V gene is TRBV2, the J gene TRBJ2-1; no firm D call. CDR1 and CDR2 from the germline V gene are SNHLY and FYNNEI. The CDR3 length is 11 residues. V lost 6 bases to trimming and J lost 7 bases, with 7 bases between them. The CDR3 spells CASRYTNEQFF. DNA of the CDR3: TGTGCCAGCAGGTACACGAATGAGCAGTTCTTC.

This clone turned up a few times. The chain is built from TRBV6-5 and TRBJ1-2, with 9 nucleotides matching TRBD1. Losses at the gene ends were 6 bases for V and 3 bases for J; bases not matched to a gene: 5. This CDR3 is 14 amino acids long. The germline V gene encodes CDR1 MNHEY and CDR2 SVGAGI. The CDR3 loop reads CASSRGTGYYGYTF. CDR3 sequence (DNA): TGTGCCAGCAGCCGAGGGACAGGGTACTATGGCTACACCTTC.

This clone was seen only a few times. The chain carries TRBV10-3 and TRBJ2-7; D unresolved. Germline V gene data show CDR1 as ENHRY and CDR2 as SYGVKD. Trimming pared 8 bases from V and 6 bases from J, leaving 17 bases between. The CDR3 has 13 residues. CDR3 in DNA: TGTGCCATCCGACCGGTCTACCCCGGCGAGCAGTACTTC. It specifies CAIRPVYPGEQYF.

This clone has only a few counts. V gene TRBV7-2 combines with J gene TRBJ2-7; D gene uncertain. The CDR3 has 14 amino acids. The germline V gene has CDR1 SGHTA and CDR2 FQGNSA. The V end was cut by 3 bases, the J end by 0 bases, with 9 bases between. The CDR3 loop reads CASSFDKSSYEQYF. The CDR3 DNA reads as TGTGCCAGCAGCTTCGACAAGAGCTCCTACGAGCAGTACTTC.

The rearrangement uses TRBV15 and TRBJ1-2; D gene ambiguous. Trimming shortened V by 8 bases and J by 7 bases, and 26 bases separated the two germline ends. Germline loops: CDR1 LNHNV, CDR2 YYDKDF (reference sequence). CDR3 length equals 16 residues. CDR3 nucleotide sequence: TGTGCCACCTCATCGCAAACCGGGTTTGATGTGGGTGGCTACACCTTC. Translation gives CATSSQTGFDVGGYTF. Based on the CDR3 plus reference TRBV15 and TRBJ1-2, the full variable domain is DAMVIQNPRYQVTQFGKPVTLSCSQTLNHNVMYWYQQKSSQAPKLLFHYYDKDFNNEADTPDNFQSRRPNTSFCFLDIRSPGLGDTAMYLCATSSQTGFDVGGYTFGSGTRLTVV.

The V gene is TRBV11-2, the J gene TRBJ2-5; 11 bases are shared with TRBD1. With V trimmed by 5 bases and J by 4 bases, 9 bases remained unmatched. This CDR3 is built from 16 residues. CDR1 and CDR2 (germline): SGHAT, FQNNGV. The CDR3 sequence is CASSARDRGIRETQYF. CDR3 in DNA: TGTGCCAGCAGCGCCCGGGACAGGGGGATTCGAGAGACCCAGTACTTC.

V and J are TRBV7-2 and TRBJ2-4; the match to TRBD1 covers 9 bases. V shed 5 bases, J shed 0 bases, and the junction held 8 bases outside the gene matches. Germline V lookup: CDR1 SGHTA, CDR2 FQGNSA. CDR3 length equals 17 residues. The CDR3 sequence is CASSTGGGTQAKNIQYF. The CDR3 nucleotides read TGTGCCAGCAGCACAGGGGGCGGGACCCAAGCCAAAAACATTCAGTACTTC.

The chain uses TRBV14 and TRBJ1-2; weak D call: TRBD1 (6 bases). V lost 0 bases and J lost 4, with 9 bases in between. The CDR3 length is 14 residues. Germline loops: CDR1 SGHDN, CDR2 FVKESK. The CDR3 nucleotides are TGTGCCAGCAGCCAAGAGGCCAGGGGCTATGGCTACACCTTC. Amino acids: CASSQEARGYGYTF.

The chain uses TRBV4-3 and TRBJ1-2; D remains ambiguous. CDR3 size: 12 residues. V shed 0 bases and J shed 5 bases, with 4 bases lying between them. The V gene's germline CDR1 is LGHNA and CDR2 YSLEER. The CDR3 bases are TGCGCCAGCAGCCAAGAAGAGTATGGCTACACCTTC. It specifies CASSQEEYGYTF.

CDR3 DNA: TGTGCCAGCGGTGGTACGAGCGGGACCACCGGGGAGCTGTTTTTT. Translation: CASGGTSGTTGELFF. V gene TRBV2 combines with J gene TRBJ2-2; 7 bases fit TRBD2. The CDR3 runs to 15 residues. V dropped 8 bases and J dropped 4; count of bases not matched to a gene: 10. Germline-derived CDR1 and CDR2 are SNHLY and FYNNEI.